These T cell receptor beta chains were read from a single sample in a study of blood T cells in healthy people across ages. Each CDR3 protein gets one entry after TCRdb re-called the 5' RACE reads with MiXCR. The data contain about 1,400,000 distinct CDR3 sequences, approximately 59% of them singletons. What was sequenced was blood. The receptors derive from a man younger than 30 in good health. Each CDR3 is given with its conserved first and last residue. Fields, in order: D gene, clone size, V gene, J gene, CDR3 DNA, CDR3 protein. A D gene is named only where the DNA matches it firmly. Clone size is given for some rows only: seen once, a few or many times, or a class if the clone is expanded.

D gene: -
clone size: -
V gene: TRBV5-1
J gene: TRBJ2-1
CDR3 DNA: TGCGCCAGCAGCTGGGGTATTGATACCCGCTCCTACAATGAGCAGTTCTTC
CDR3 protein: CASSWGIDTRSYNEQFF

D gene: -
clone size: -
V gene: TRBV10-3
J gene: TRBJ1-6
CDR3 DNA: TGTGCCATCAGTGAGCCGGGACGGACACATTCACCCCTCCACTTT
CDR3 protein: CAISEPGRTHSPLHF

D gene: -
clone size: -
V gene: TRBV7-7
J gene: TRBJ2-3
CDR3 DNA: TGTGCCAGCAGCTTGAACGGGTACCCCACAGATACGCAGTATTTT
CDR3 protein: CASSLNGYPTDTQYF

D gene: -
clone size: -
V gene: TRBV29-1
J gene: TRBJ2-7
CDR3 DNA: TGCAGCGTTGCCAGCGGCCACGTAGCCGAGCAGTACTTC
CDR3 protein: CSVASGHVAEQYF

D gene: -
clone size: -
V gene: TRBV20-1
J gene: TRBJ2-7
CDR3 DNA: TGCAGTGCTAGATCGTTTACTAGTATCAATGAGCAGTACTTC
CDR3 protein: CSARSFTSINEQYF

D gene: TRBD1
clone size: -
V gene: TRBV25-1
J gene: TRBJ2-7
CDR3 DNA: TGTGCCAGCAGTGGGGACAGGGTTTACGAGCAGTACTTC
CDR3 protein: CASSGDRVYEQYF

D gene: -
clone size: -
V gene: TRBV7-2
J gene: TRBJ2-5
CDR3 DNA: TGTGCCAGCAGCCCCCCTTCTAGCGTCTATGAGACCCAGTACTTC
CDR3 protein: CASSPPSSVYETQYF

D gene: TRBD2
clone size: few
V gene: TRBV13
J gene: TRBJ2-5
CDR3 DNA: TGTGCCAGCAGCACTACTAGCGGGGGAAAGACCCAGTACTTC
CDR3 protein: CASSTTSGGKTQYF

D gene: TRBD1
clone size: -
V gene: TRBV12-3/TRBV12-4
J gene: TRBJ1-4
CDR3 DNA: TGTGCCAGCAGCATCACAGGGGGCATGGGTGAAAAACTGTTTTTT
CDR3 protein: CASSITGGMGEKLFF

D gene: TRBD2
clone size: few
V gene: TRBV4-2
J gene: TRBJ2-5
CDR3 DNA: TGTGCCAGCAGCCCGATAGCGGGGACGGTGGAGACCCAGTACTTC
CDR3 protein: CASSPIAGTVETQYF

D gene: TRBD2
clone size: -
V gene: TRBV13
J gene: TRBJ2-3
CDR3 DNA: TGTGCCAGCAGCTTCTTTTCTAGCGGGGGCATAACAGATACGCAGTATTTT
CDR3 protein: CASSFFSSGGITDTQYF

D gene: -
clone size: -
V gene: TRBV10-3
J gene: TRBJ1-6
CDR3 DNA: TGTGCCTTCCAGACAGGCCGTAATTCACCCCTCCACTTT
CDR3 protein: CAFQTGRNSPLHF

D gene: TRBD1
clone size: -
V gene: TRBV18
J gene: TRBJ2-5
CDR3 DNA: TGTGCCAGCGCACCACAGGGGGAGACCCAGTACTTC
CDR3 protein: CASAPQGETQYF

D gene: -
clone size: -
V gene: TRBV12-3/TRBV12-4
J gene: TRBJ1-5
CDR3 DNA: TGTGCCAGCAGTTTTACTAGAAGTAGCAATCAGCCCCAGCATTTT
CDR3 protein: CASSFTRSSNQPQHF

D gene: -
clone size: -
V gene: TRBV28
J gene: TRBJ2-2
CDR3 DNA: TGTGCCAGCATCAGAGGGGTTGGCACCGGGGAGCTGTTTTTT
CDR3 protein: CASIRGVGTGELFF

D gene: -
clone size: -
V gene: TRBV7-2
J gene: TRBJ2-7
CDR3 DNA: TGTGCCAGCAGCTACATAGCGAGGGGGGAGCAGTACTTC
CDR3 protein: CASSYIARGEQYF

D gene: -
clone size: -
V gene: TRBV27
J gene: TRBJ1-2
CDR3 DNA: TGTGCCAGCAGTTTAGGTAAAGGTACTGGCTACACCTTC
CDR3 protein: CASSLGKGTGYTF

D gene: TRBD1
clone size: -
V gene: TRBV5-1
J gene: TRBJ1-2
CDR3 DNA: TGCGCCAGCAGCTACCGGGACAGCGAGATTGATGGCTACACCTTC
CDR3 protein: CASSYRDSEIDGYTF

D gene: TRBD2
clone size: -
V gene: TRBV20-1
J gene: TRBJ2-1
CDR3 DNA: TGCAGTGCTAGAGATCGGTCGGGTAGCGGGTTGGAGAATGAGCAGTTCTTC
CDR3 protein: CSARDRSGSGLENEQFF

D gene: -
clone size: -
V gene: TRBV6-6
J gene: TRBJ1-1
CDR3 DNA: TGTGCCAGCAGTTACAGACCGGGGGACACTGAAGCTTTCTTT
CDR3 protein: CASSYRPGDTEAFF

D gene: -
clone size: -
V gene: TRBV12-3/TRBV12-4
J gene: TRBJ2-6
CDR3 DNA: TGTGCCAGCATGGCCTCTGGGGCCAACGTCCTGACTTTC
CDR3 protein: CASMASGANVLTF

D gene: TRBD1
clone size: once
V gene: TRBV7-9
J gene: TRBJ2-1
CDR3 DNA: TGTGCCAGCAGCCCCGGGACAGGTCTGAACAATGAGCAGTTCTTC
CDR3 protein: CASSPGTGLNNEQFF

D gene: -
clone size: -
V gene: TRBV14
J gene: TRBJ2-1
CDR3 DNA: TGTGCCAGCAGCCAGATTAGGGGCAATGAGCAGTTCTTC
CDR3 protein: CASSQIRGNEQFF

D gene: -
clone size: -
V gene: TRBV2
J gene: TRBJ2-2
CDR3 DNA: TGTGCCAGCAGTGAAGGGGCTCCCGGGGAGCTGTTTTTT
CDR3 protein: CASSEGAPGELFF

D gene: -
clone size: -
V gene: TRBV10-1
J gene: TRBJ2-5
CDR3 DNA: TGCGCCAGCAGTGAGAAGGCGCCAGGGGTAGCAGTGGAGACCCAGTACTTC
CDR3 protein: CASSEKAPGVAVETQYF

D gene: -
clone size: -
V gene: TRBV7-6
J gene: TRBJ2-2
CDR3 DNA: TGTGCCAGCAGCCCGGCAGTCGCCGGGGAGCTGTTTTTT
CDR3 protein: CASSPAVAGELFF

D gene: -
clone size: -
V gene: TRBV4-1
J gene: TRBJ1-5
CDR3 DNA: TGCGCCAGCAGCCAAGTCAGCCAACCGAATCAGCCCCAGCATTTT
CDR3 protein: CASSQVSQPNQPQHF

D gene: -
clone size: many
V gene: TRBV10-3
J gene: TRBJ2-7
CDR3 DNA: TGTGCCATCAGTGAGGTACAGGGTTACGAGCAGTACTTC
CDR3 protein: CAISEVQGYEQYF

D gene: -
clone size: -
V gene: TRBV9
J gene: TRBJ1-4
CDR3 DNA: TGTGCCAGCAGCCCAGGCCAGGGCCCCGAAAGGAGTGAAAAACTGTTTTTT
CDR3 protein: CASSPGQGPERSEKLFF

D gene: -
clone size: few
V gene: TRBV7-2
J gene: TRBJ1-2
CDR3 DNA: TGTGCCAGCAGCTTAGTTAGCAGCGGCTATGGCTACACCTTC
CDR3 protein: CASSLVSSGYGYTF

D gene: -
clone size: once
V gene: TRBV28
J gene: TRBJ2-7
CDR3 DNA: TGTGCCAGCAGCCAGATCGGAAGGGTAAACGAGCAGTACTTC
CDR3 protein: CASSQIGRVNEQYF

D gene: TRBD2
clone size: -
V gene: TRBV7-2
J gene: TRBJ2-7
CDR3 DNA: TGTGCCAGCAGCCCGATCCTAGCGGGGGCTAGGGAGCAGTACTTC
CDR3 protein: CASSPILAGAREQYF

D gene: TRBD2
clone size: -
V gene: TRBV9
J gene: TRBJ2-3
CDR3 DNA: TGTGCCAGCAGCGCTTTAGTAGCCGGGCTAGCGGGATATGTCGGCACAGATACGCAGTATTTT
CDR3 protein: CASSALVAGLAGYVGTDTQYF

D gene: -
clone size: -
V gene: TRBV12-3/TRBV12-4
J gene: TRBJ2-7
CDR3 DNA: TGTGCCAGCAGTCGATCAGGGCGGGGCTACGAGCAGTACTTC
CDR3 protein: CASSRSGRGYEQYF

D gene: TRBD2
clone size: -
V gene: TRBV6-2/TRBV6-3
J gene: TRBJ2-2
CDR3 DNA: TGTGCCAGCAGTTACTCGACAGCGGGAGATACCGGGGAGCTGTTTTTT
CDR3 protein: CASSYSTAGDTGELFF

D gene: -
clone size: few
V gene: TRBV27
J gene: TRBJ2-7
CDR3 DNA: TGTGCCAGCAGTTTCTCGGACGGCTCCTACGAGCAGTACTTC
CDR3 protein: CASSFSDGSYEQYF

D gene: -
clone size: -
V gene: TRBV4-1
J gene: TRBJ2-3
CDR3 DNA: TGCGCCAGCAGCCAAGTGGGGCAGGGGCCGGCACACGATACGCAGTATTTT
CDR3 protein: CASSQVGQGPAHDTQYF

D gene: -
clone size: -
V gene: TRBV28
J gene: TRBJ1-4
CDR3 DNA: TGTGCCAGCAGCCACCTCGGGCAGCCTAATGAAAAACTGTTTTTT
CDR3 protein: CASSHLGQPNEKLFF

D gene: -
clone size: -
V gene: TRBV6-5
J gene: TRBJ2-5
CDR3 DNA: TGTGCCAGCAACGGGGGTACACAAGAGACCCAGTACTTC
CDR3 protein: CASNGGTQETQYF

D gene: -
clone size: few
V gene: TRBV4-1
J gene: TRBJ2-3
CDR3 DNA: TGCGCCAGCAGCCAAGGGTGGACGATCGATACGCAGTATTTT
CDR3 protein: CASSQGWTIDTQYF

D gene: -
clone size: -
V gene: TRBV9
J gene: TRBJ2-5
CDR3 DNA: TGTGCCAGCAGCCCACAACAGGGCCCCCCGGAGACCCAGTACTTC
CDR3 protein: CASSPQQGPPETQYF

D gene: TRBD2
clone size: few
V gene: TRBV12-3/TRBV12-4
J gene: TRBJ2-5
CDR3 DNA: TGTGCCATAAAGAGACCGGGACTAGCGGGACAAGAGACCCAGTACTTC
CDR3 protein: CAIKRPGLAGQETQYF

D gene: TRBD2
clone size: -
V gene: TRBV14
J gene: TRBJ2-1
CDR3 DNA: TGTGCCAGCAGCCAAGATCGGGTAGCGGGAGTCCATGAGCAGTTCTTC
CDR3 protein: CASSQDRVAGVHEQFF

D gene: TRBD2
clone size: -
V gene: TRBV20-1
J gene: TRBJ2-7
CDR3 DNA: TGCAGTGCTAGAGATTTGGCGGCTAGCGGATACGAGCAGTACTTC
CDR3 protein: CSARDLAASGYEQYF

D gene: TRBD2
clone size: -
V gene: TRBV7-2
J gene: TRBJ2-1
CDR3 DNA: TGTGCCAGCAGCTTAGGAGGGACTAGCTACGAGCAGTTCTTC
CDR3 protein: CASSLGGTSYEQFF

D gene: -
clone size: once
V gene: TRBV11-2
J gene: TRBJ1-1
CDR3 DNA: TGTGCCAGCAGCTTAGAGGTCAGGCAAGCTTTCTTT
CDR3 protein: CASSLEVRQAFF

D gene: TRBD2
clone size: once
V gene: TRBV7-2
J gene: TRBJ2-7
CDR3 DNA: TGTGCCAGCATCTTACTAGCGAGGGAGCAGTACTTC
CDR3 protein: CASILLAREQYF

D gene: -
clone size: -
V gene: TRBV20-1
J gene: TRBJ1-5
CDR3 DNA: TGCAGTGCTAGAGCGAGCAATCAGCCCCAGCATTTT
CDR3 protein: CSARASNQPQHF

D gene: -
clone size: -
V gene: TRBV3-1
J gene: TRBJ1-1
CDR3 DNA: TGTGCCAGCAGCCCTGACACAGGAGGTAGCACTGAAGCTTTCTTT
CDR3 protein: CASSPDTGGSTEAFF

D gene: TRBD1
clone size: few
V gene: TRBV20-1
J gene: TRBJ2-4
CDR3 DNA: TGCAGTGCTTTACAGGGGGCGATGGGGGAGCAGTACTTC
CDR3 protein: CSALQGAMGEQYF

D gene: -
clone size: -
V gene: TRBV29-1
J gene: TRBJ2-5
CDR3 DNA: TGCAGCGTACATTCAGGGAAAGAGACCCAGTACTTC
CDR3 protein: CSVHSGKETQYF

D gene: TRBD2
clone size: -
V gene: TRBV25-1
J gene: TRBJ2-3
CDR3 DNA: TGTGCCAGCAGTGAATTTGCTAGCGGGAGTCTCGGCACAGATACGCAGTATTTT
CDR3 protein: CASSEFASGSLGTDTQYF